Each of the 20 T cell receptor beta chains below was sequenced from the same sample in a study of shared clonotypes between healthy human individuals. Using immunoSEQ multiplex PCR, the repertoire was profiled, and TCRdb retains in-frame clones only, with some absent. The sample holds approximately 2.5 million clones, approximately 93% seen once. The sample taken for sequencing was naive CD4+ T cells from PBMCs. Indicated subset: CD45RA+ positively selected. These receptors originate from a man in his late teens or twenties in good health. Some clones in this sample may be carry-over from other donors' samples.

This chain connects TRBV5-1 to TRBJ2-5; maybe TRBD2 (5 bases). Gene TRBJ2-7 matches the end of the DNA better, so the J call may be wrong. The CDR3 has 14 amino acids. Germline CDR1 SGHRS, CDR2 YFSETQ. CDR3 DNA sequence: TGCGCCAGCAGCCCAGATTCCGGGGTGGGCGAGCAGTACTTC. It translates to CASSPDSGVGEQYF.

This chain uses TRBV6-6 with TRBJ1-4; D is possibly TRBD1 (6 bases). Germline loops: CDR1 MNHNY, CDR2 SVGAGI (reference sequence). Trimming shortened V by 6 bases and J by 4 bases, and 9 bases separated the two germline ends. The CDR3 is 13 amino acids. The CDR3: CASSDRNNEKLFF. The CDR3 DNA is TGTGCCAGCAGCGACAGGAATAATGAAAAACTGTTTTTT.

This clone has a single count. This chain joins TRBV15 and TRBJ2-3; perhaps TRBD1 as D (5 bases). Germline assignment: CDR1 LNHNV and CDR2 YYDKDF (reference sequence). The CDR3 totals 14 residues. V was pared by 1 base and J by 4 bases, with 9 bases between. Written as DNA, the CDR3 is TGTGCCACCAGCAGAGCAAGGGGCCCAGATACGCAGTATTTT. This gives the protein CATSRARGPDTQYF. Complete variable domain (other parts from reference TRBV15 and TRBJ2-3): DAMVIQNPRYQVTQFGKPVTLSCSQTLNHNVMYWYQQKSSQAPKLLFHYYDKDFNNEADTPDNFQSRRPNTSFCFLDIRSPGLGDTAMYLCATSRARGPDTQYFGPGTRLTVL.

Regarding this clone: Other DNA variants within this sample encode the same CDR3. The rearrangement uses TRBV18 and TRBJ1-3; D not resolved. Germline CDR1 reads KGHSH; CDR2 reads LQKENI. This CDR3 has 15 amino acids. V lost 3 bases and J lost 0, with 9 bases in between. The CDR3 loop is CASSPPGLSGNTIYF. The CDR3 DNA reads as TGTGCCAGCTCACCCCCAGGACTCTCTGGAAACACCATATATTTT.

A remark on this clone: This sample also contains other DNA sequences that code for the same CDR3. The V call is TRBV6-1, the J call TRBJ2-7; D might be TRBD1 (5 bases). Germline V CDR1 and CDR2: MNHNS, SASEGT. The V and J ends lost 1 base and 2 bases respectively, with 12 bases between them. CDR3 size: 15 residues. CDR3 residues: CASSEVAGPTYEQYF. CDR3 in DNA: TGTGCCAGCAGTGAAGTGGCAGGGCCGACCTACGAGCAGTACTTC.

This clone has only a few counts. The rearrangement joins TRBV11-2 to TRBJ1-5, with D perhaps matching TRBD1 (5 bases). This CDR3 contains 12 residues. The germline gives CDR1 SGHAT, CDR2 FQNNGV. V lost 5 bases, J lost 9 bases, and 11 bases lay in between. The CDR3 DNA reads TGTGCCAGCAGCCACCTTCAGGGGCCCCAGCATTTT. It translates to CASSHLQGPQHF. Supplemented by reference TRBV11-2 and TRBJ1-5, the full variable domain reads EAGVAQSPRYKIIEKRQSVAFWCNPISGHATLYWYQQILGQGPKLLIQFQNNGVVDDSQLPKDRFSAERLKGVDSTLKIQPAKLEDSAVYLCASSHLQGPQHFGDGTRLSIL.

The J gene is TRBJ1-6, the V gene TRBV30; TRBD1 is a possible D gene (6 bases). The germline gives CDR1 GTSNPN, CDR2 SVGIG (reference sequence). The CDR3 runs 12 residues. The CDR3 nucleotides read TGTGCTGGGGGGGGGCTAGGTTCACCCCTCCACTTT. Its protein product is CAGGGLGSPLHF.

The V gene is TRBV2, the J gene TRBJ1-5; no firm D call. The germline V gene encodes CDR1 SNHLY and CDR2 FYNNEI. V gave up 4 bases and J gave up 3 bases, with 13 bases separating them. The CDR3 is made up of 15 amino acids. CDR3 sequence reads: CASSVVPNNNQPQHF. DNA of the CDR3: TGTGCCAGCAGTGTGGTCCCCAACAACAATCAGCCCCAGCATTTT.

V and J are TRBV9 and TRBJ1-5; D gene ambiguous. The germline V and J ends were trimmed by 0 bases and 6 bases, with 10 bases remaining between them. The CDR3 runs to 14 residues. Germline values: CDR1 SGDLS, CDR2 YYNGEE. The CDR3 DNA reads TGTGCCAGCAGCGTAGACTGGGCAGGTCAGCCCCAGCATTTT. This translates into CASSVDWAGQPQHF.

CDR3 region: CASRSPGLKQETQYF. CDR3 in DNA: TGTGCCAGTCGCTCTCCGGGACTGAAGCAAGAGACCCAGTACTTC. V gene TRBV19 combines with J gene TRBJ2-5; possible D gene TRBD2, 6 bases. The germline V gene encodes CDR1 LNHDA and CDR2 SQIVND (reference sequence). V lost 8 bases and J lost 2, with 18 bases in between. This CDR3 has 15 amino acids.

The J gene is TRBJ1-5, the V gene TRBV28; D is perhaps TRBD1 (5 bases). Looked up from germline, CDR1 is MDHEN and CDR2 is SYDVKM. Trimming removed 7 bases from V and 2 bases from J, with 12 bases in between. This CDR3 has 14 residues. The CDR3 region is CASKPQGRNQPQHF. The CDR3 bases are TGTGCCAGCAAGCCGCAGGGCCGCAATCAGCCCCAGCATTTT.

V and J are TRBV9 and TRBJ2-2, with unresolved D. This CDR3 comprises 13 residues. CDR1 and CDR2 from the germline V gene are SGDLS and YYNGEE. The ends were cut back, 0 bases at V and 8 bases at J, with 8 bases in the middle. The CDR3 DNA reads TGTGCCAGCAGCGTAGGGGCTGGGGGGGAGCTGTTTTTT. It encodes CASSVGAGGELFF. Supplemented by reference TRBV9 and TRBJ2-2, the full variable domain reads DSGVTQTPKHLITATGQRVTLRCSPRSGDLSVYWYQQSLDQGLQFLIQYYNGEERAKGNILERFSAQQFPDLHSELNLSSLELGDSALYFCASSVGAGGELFFGEGSRLTVL.

On this clone itself: This sample includes further DNA sequences coding for the same CDR3. The chain combines TRBV5-1 with TRBJ2-1; 8 bases align to TRBD1. The CDR3 contains 15 residues. CDR1 and CDR2 (germline): SGHRS, YFSETQ. V was pared by 0 bases and J by 6 bases, with 5 bases of the junction left unmatched. This CDR3 is CASSLVGQGGNEQFF. The CDR3 nucleotides read TGCGCCAGCAGCTTGGTCGGACAGGGAGGCAATGAGCAGTTCTTC.

This clone has only one observation. The chain links TRBV6-4 to TRBJ1-5; 8 bases agree with TRBD1. V shed 6 bases and J 2 bases; nucleotides not matched to a gene: 18. CDR3 length equals 19 residues. Germline values: CDR1 MRHNA, CDR2 SNTAGT. The CDR3 nucleotides read TGTGCCAGCAGCTGGGGGACAGGAGACTTACTAAATTGCAATCAGCCCCAGCATTTT. Protein product: CASSWGTGDLLNCNQPQHF.

The J gene is TRBJ1-1, the V gene TRBV7-9; the D gene is possibly TRBD1 (6 bases). V lost 2 bases and J lost 9, with 10 bases in between. The CDR3 length is 12 residues. Looked up from germline, CDR1 is SEHNR and CDR2 is FQNEAQ (reference sequence). The CDR3 loop reads CASSLTDRQAFF. The CDR3 DNA reads as TGTGCCAGCAGCTTAACCGACAGGCAAGCTTTCTTT. The variable domain in full, completed from reference TRBV7-9 and TRBJ1-1, reads DTGVSQNPRHKITKRGQNVTFRCDPISEHNRLYWYRQTLGQGPEFLTYFQNEAQLEKSRLLSDRFSAERPKGSFSTLEIQRTEQGDSAMYLCASSLTDRQAFFGQGTRLTVV.

The V and J genes are TRBV28 and TRBJ2-1, with D perhaps assigned TRBD1 or TRBD2 (5 bases each). Germline CDR1 MDHEN, CDR2 SYDVKM. This CDR3 contains 15 residues. Trimming removed 5 bases at V and 9 bases at J, with 20 bases between. The CDR3 DNA reads as TGTGCCAGCAGTACGGGACCCCTCTCTAAGGGTGAGCAGTTCTTC. Its protein product is CASSTGPLSKGEQFF.

The chain is built from TRBV7-2 and TRBJ2-7; perhaps TRBD2 as D (6 bases). With 3 bases removed from V and 3 bases from J, the gap between germline ends came to 15 bases. CDR1 is SGHTA and CDR2 is FQGNSA in the germline V gene. The CDR3 is made up of 15 amino acids. CDR3 nucleotides: TGTGCCAGCAGCTTTGGAGGGCAGAGAAACTACGAGCAGTACTTC. It translates to CASSFGGQRNYEQYF.

This sequence joins TRBV9 and TRBJ2-3; 7 positions match TRBD1. The germline gives CDR1 SGDLS, CDR2 YYNGEE. The CDR3 spans 17 residues. V lost 2 bases, J lost 1 base, and 10 bases stayed unmatched. The CDR3 bases are TGTGCCAGCAGCGTTGGGAACAACAGGGGAGGCACAGATACGCAGTATTTT. Encoded protein: CASSVGNNRGGTDTQYF.

Note on this clone: Other DNA sequences in the same sample also yield this CDR3. This chain joins TRBV18 and TRBJ2-5, with D uncertain. The ends were cut back, 0 bases at V and 4 bases at J, with 6 bases in the middle. The length of the CDR3 is 13 residues. CDR1 KGHSH and CDR2 LQKENI come from the germline V gene. Here the CDR3 reads CASSPPSVETQYF. CDR3 sequence (DNA): TGTGCCAGCTCACCACCTTCGGTAGAGACCCAGTACTTC.

This rearrangement joins TRBV13 to TRBJ2-1; 9 bases are shared with TRBD1. The length of the CDR3 is 16 residues. Germline CDR1 reads PRHDT; CDR2 reads FYEKMQ (reference sequence). J was trimmed by 4 bases and V by 0 bases; bases with no gene match: 4. The CDR3 loop reads CASSLGGTGIYNEQFF. In nucleotides, the CDR3 is TGTGCCAGCAGCTTAGGCGGGACAGGGATTTACAATGAGCAGTTCTTC. Drawing the rest from reference TRBV13 and TRBJ2-1, the complete variable domain is AAGVIQSPRHLIKEKRETATLKCYPIPRHDTVYWYQQGPGQDPQFLISFYEKMQSDKGSIPDRFSAQQFSDYHSELNMSSLELGDSALYFCASSLGGTGIYNEQFFGPGTRLTVL.